The present T cell receptor beta chain was sequenced within a study of cytomegalovirus exposure and HLA in healthy donors. Study-wide background: Unique TCRs numbering 75 million to 95 million, obtained from HLA-typed donors, made up an early data release. Among the approximately 400 genotyped donors, 70% to 90% were placed in the Caucasian-associated ancestry cluster. Study observations and caveats: Rare TCR sequences predominated, though certain public TCRs were found in many donors. Cytomegalovirus-associated TCR beta chains were listed, numbering more than 150.

CDR3 length: 13 residues. Germline values: CDR1 SEHNR, CDR2 FQNEAQ (reference sequence). Between the trimmed V and J ends, which lost 2 bases and 3 bases, there was a span of 7 bases. The PCR contained 60 Vbeta and 13 Jbeta primers. TCRdb's table, derived via immunoSEQ multiplex PCR, lists solely in-frame clones and lacks some. The sample lists under 200,000 clones; around 83% were seen once. As concerns this clone: Its antigen remains unknown.

Sequenced material: PBMCs. The V call is TRBV7-9, the J call TRBJ1-1; D perhaps matches TRBD1 (5 bases). This clonotype was obtained from a woman aged 18-30 years in good health and CMV-seronegative. The CDR3 loop reads CASSLSGDTEAFF. The CDR3 nucleotides are TGTGCCAGCAGCTTATCGGGGGACACTGAAGCTTTCTTT.